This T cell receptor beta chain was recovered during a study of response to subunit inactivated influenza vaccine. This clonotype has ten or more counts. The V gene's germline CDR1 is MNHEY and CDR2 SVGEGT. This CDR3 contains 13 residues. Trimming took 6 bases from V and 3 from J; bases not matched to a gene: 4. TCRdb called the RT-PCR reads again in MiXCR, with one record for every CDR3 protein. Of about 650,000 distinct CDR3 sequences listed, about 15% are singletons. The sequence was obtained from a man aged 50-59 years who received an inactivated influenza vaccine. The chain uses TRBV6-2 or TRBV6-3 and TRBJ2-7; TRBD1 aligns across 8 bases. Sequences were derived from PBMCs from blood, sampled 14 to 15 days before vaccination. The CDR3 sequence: CASRLTGDYEQYF. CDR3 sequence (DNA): TGTGCCAGCAGGCTGACAGGGGACTACGAGCAGTACTTC.